This T cell receptor (beta chain) was captured by sequencing in a study of blood T cell repertoires in COVID-19. Sequencing used immunoSEQ multiplex PCR; TCRdb keeps in-frame clones, though not all of them. Of approximately 94,000 clones in the sample, roughly 87% are singletons; the top ten hold roughly 7.4%. Trimming stripped 6 bases from V and 0 bases from J, with 15 bases between. The length of the CDR3 is 16 residues. Germline lookup yields CDR1 MNHEY and CDR2 SMNVEV (reference sequence). The specimen sequenced was peripheral blood. The receptor was isolated from a man aged 25-45 years in a cohort sampled during active COVID-19. The V and J genes are TRBV27 and TRBJ1-3, with TRBD1 as a possible D gene (6 bases). The CDR3 loop is CASRTGGGSSGNTIYF. The CDR3 DNA follows: TGTGCCAGCAGGACGGGAGGGGGGAGCTCTGGAAACACCATATATTTT.